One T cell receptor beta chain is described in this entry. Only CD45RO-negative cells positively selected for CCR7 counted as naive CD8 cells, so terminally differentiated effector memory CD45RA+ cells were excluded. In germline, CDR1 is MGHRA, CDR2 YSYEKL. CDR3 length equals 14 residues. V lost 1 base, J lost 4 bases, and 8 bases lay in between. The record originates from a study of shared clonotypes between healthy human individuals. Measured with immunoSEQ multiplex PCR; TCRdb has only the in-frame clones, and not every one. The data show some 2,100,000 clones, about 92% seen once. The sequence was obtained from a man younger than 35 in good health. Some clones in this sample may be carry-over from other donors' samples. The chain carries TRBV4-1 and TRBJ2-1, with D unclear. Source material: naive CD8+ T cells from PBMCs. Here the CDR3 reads CASSQVAGYNEQFF. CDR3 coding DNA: TGCGCCAGCAGCCAAGTCGCCGGGTACAATGAGCAGTTCTTC.